This TCR beta chain was found in a study of blood T cell repertoires in COVID-19. Study information: PBMCs, B-cell-depleted T cells, or T cells provided the cDNA or gDNA that made up the material.

Trimming cost V 8 bases and J 7 bases, with 13 bases left between them. The CDR3 is 12 amino acids. Germline V gene sequence: CDR1 LNHDA, CDR2 SQIVND (reference sequence). TCRdb keeps only in-frame clones here, not all; method: immunoSEQ multiplex PCR. This repertoire shows 200,000 to 300,000 clones, approximately 87% found once; its top ten account for 8% to 9.5%. This TCR was recovered from a human donor in a cohort sampled during active COVID-19. The genes are TRBV19 and TRBJ2-3; D is perhaps TRBD2 (6 bases). The sequenced material came from peripheral blood. CDR3 in DNA: TGTGCCAGTTCTGCCCGGGAGAATACGCAGTATTTT. Its protein product is CASSARENTQYF. The full variable domain, with the rest looked up from reference TRBV19 and TRBJ2-3, is DGGITQSPKYLFRKEGQNVTLSCEQNLNHDAMYWYRQDPGQGLRLIYYSQIVNDFQKGDIAEGYSVSREKKESFPLTVTSAQKNPTAFYLCASSARENTQYFGPGTRLTVL.